This T cell receptor beta chain was captured in a study of cytomegalovirus exposure and HLA in healthy donors (TCRdb year 2017). In the study overall: According to an earlier analysis of a few hundred of the donors, 150 million to 200 million T cells yielded 90 million to 140 million unique TCR beta sequences and 276 Gb of sequence data. About five DR-DQ haplotypes were handled as single units for association and clustering because linkage in the cohort was strong. A later genetic analysis took genome-wide SNP genotypes for about 55% of the 666 donors and used that subset as a discovery cohort. All discovery cohort repertoires had been generated on a single sequencing platform. In a later analysis, previously published TCR beta repertoires from 550 to 700 donors were re-analyzed and high-resolution HLA genotyping was added so that TCR occurrence patterns could be studied. Among the roughly 430 genotyped donors, around 79% belonged to the genetic ancestry cluster associated with self-reported Caucasian donors. An early release that covered 640 HLA-typed donors contained around 300 gigabases of sequencing data and 75 million to 100 million unique TCR sequences. The study aimed to test whether cataloging public T cell receptors could reveal signatures of past pathogen exposure. To predict cytomegalovirus infection status, the study combined high-throughput TCR immunosequencing, statistical association of individual TCRs with disease status, and machine learning. Class I and class II HLA loci were covered by the typing at four-digit resolution. Donor age, sex, ethnicity and CMV serostatus were compiled alongside the repertoire data. Rather than using new phenotypic data, the later analysis identified candidate immune exposures from TCR beta sequences and from how often those sequences occurred across donors. Among around 400 genotyped donors of the cohort, an average of 235,054 unique TCR beta nucleotide sequences were sequenced per donor, about a sixth of them non-productive. Using immunosequencing, the study profiled T cell repertoires from 640 or so subjects and related those repertoires to cytomegalovirus serostatus. An earlier analysis of several hundred of the donors applied high-throughput TCR beta sequencing to assess whether each TCR beta V gene segment acted as functional or pseudogenic. Along with the approximately 600-subject first cohort, a separate validation cohort of over a hundred different subjects was used. Typing coverage varied by locus: 629-630 donors for A, B, C, DRB1 and DQB1; approximately 500 for DQA1; 606 for DPA1; approximately 450 for DPB1. Broad study findings and their caveats: A further reported finding was that TCR beta sequences accurately predicted the HLA-A and HLA-B alleles for most subjects in the first cohort. In vitro tests confirmed that a few of the cytomegalovirus-associated TCR beta chains recognize cytomegalovirus antigens. A later analysis reported that several top co-occurrence clusters appeared linked to parvovirus B19, influenza, CMV and Epstein-Barr virus. A group of highly shared sequence variants was considered likely to be a technical artifact of the sequencing pipeline. In a later analysis, HLA-associated TCR beta chains were found to be more clonally expanded and to have lower generation probabilities than equally common non-associated chains. In a later analysis, 15,000 to 20,000 TCR beta sequences were associated with specific HLA alleles at a false discovery rate of 0.05. In an earlier analysis of some 550 of the donors, most TCR beta V segments were observed in productive rearrangements about 90% or about 30% of the time, broadly matching IMGT annotations. In a later analysis, TCR association rates were found to vary across HLA loci, with the most associated TCRs seen for DRB1 alleles and the fewest for HLA-C alleles. In the study, some 160 TCR beta chains were listed as associated with cytomegalovirus. Linkage disequilibrium might explain the correlated functional status among segregating V segments, but an unknown experimental factor could not be ruled out. Some IMGT-functional V segments, including TRBV6-2 and TRBV6-3, could not be told apart with the 87-base-pair reads, so those segments were excluded. CMV serostatus was the only immune exposure information available for the cohort. Because HLA typing was unavailable for some donors at each locus, only the typed subset was used in association tests. Because counts were too low, more than 15 rarely observed V segments, including chromosome 9 orphons, were left out of the earlier analysis of approximately 580 of the donors. Cytomegalovirus status was reported to be diagnosed by the classifier with high specificity and sensitivity in both the original and validation cohorts. The authors suggested that the approach could potentially be generalized to other disease states and immunological phenotypes. Compared with the approximately 670-donor mean, donors in an Asian-associated ancestry cluster had fewer N-insertions in productive TCRs, according to a later genetic analysis. An association between a missense DCLRE1C variant and V-gene and J-gene trimming of TCR beta chains was found in a later genetic analysis and replicated in an independent cohort. Assigning TCR associations to individual alleles was difficult when HLA alleles, especially DR and DQ, strongly co-occurred. Across donors, most TCR sequences were observed very rarely, whereas some public TCRs were present in many individuals. Only TCR beta chains were sequenced in this cohort, and the absence of alpha or paired-chain data limited detectable features. Sequencing depth was assumed to be roughly uniform across donors in the presence/absence analyses, though that assumption may not hold. A later analysis found that most CMV-associated TCR beta chains appeared HLA-restricted, with HLA associations seemingly driven largely by CMV exposure.

The cohort comprised around 700 healthy bone marrow donors. All cohort members were sampled while nominally healthy, although unrecorded immune exposures were likely present. The donor was CMV seronegative and was included in the group of about 400 seronegative cohort members. A peripheral blood sample was collected from each donor, and TCR beta sequencing was performed on peripheral blood mononuclear cells. The Qiagen DNeasy Blood Extraction Kit was used to extract genomic DNA from the blood cell samples. CDR1 SEHNR and CDR2 FQNEAQ are derived from the germline V gene (reference sequence). The V end loses 1 base and the J end loses 4 bases, and a stretch of 18 bases separates them. Including cysteine and phenylalanine, the CDR3 has 17 amino acids. Of the read, only the CDR3 DNA is kept; its 51 bases are in frame from base 1. In the case of this clone: Its antigen is not yet known. The sample holds no much larger clone one base away, and base qualities are not on file.

The method behind the library was the immunoSEQ multiplex PCR assay. For the multiplex PCR, a mixture combining 60 forward primers for TCR Vbeta segments and 13 reverse primers for TCR Jbeta segments was used. The CDR3 region of rearranged TCR beta genes was amplified from genomic DNA by a multiplex PCR assay. The amplified TCR beta libraries were sequenced on the Illumina HiSeq System as 87-base-pair reads. Per the original workflow: Across the roughly 670 repertoires, a later analysis counted approximately 83 million unique TCR beta chains, approximately 12 million of which were shared by at least two donors. A nearest-neighbor algorithm error-corrected the raw reads and collapsed the reads into unique sequences, merging closely related sequences to remove PCR and sequencing errors. Alignment of CDR3 sequences to IMGT reference sequences was used to assign V, D and J gene segments. For a sequence to be retained, a match of at least six nucleotides to both a V gene segment and a J gene segment was required. A rearrangement was called productive if the CDR3 had no stop codons and remained in frame with V and J, and every other rearrangement was called non-productive. CDR3 was defined according to IMGT convention as the region running from the second conserved V-encoded cysteine to the conserved J-encoded phenylalanine. The earlier analysis of more than 450 of the donors excluded sequences that lacked an unambiguous match to a single V gene segment. An earlier analysis of a few hundred of the donors called V segments functional above 56.7% productive rearrangements and segregating when the between-donor standard deviation exceeded 5%. To diagnose cytomegalovirus status from the catalog of TCR beta chain sequences, a statistical classification framework was built. In a later analysis, TCR nucleotide sequences were compared against IMGT/GENE-DB human TR gene sequences so that V and J genes could be assigned. Using the TCRdist pipeline, a later analysis assigned CDR3 sequences along with most-parsimonious VDJ recombination scenarios. In a later analysis, every TCR beta chain was defined by the combination of its CDR3 amino acid sequence and its V-gene family, and reads without a unique V-gene family were dropped. As a way to deal with suspected cross-contamination and a sequencing artifact, a later analysis dropped 450 to 600 nucleotide sequences that were highly shared and had low generation probability. In a later analysis, a clonal expansion index was calculated for each public chain from normalized within-repertoire ranks of inferred template counts. In a later analysis, generation probabilities were computed with a VDJ recombination model fitted to out-of-frame rearrangements, and the resulting probabilities were checked against IGoR. In a later analysis, TCR-TCR, TCR-HLA and TCR-CMV co-occurrence was scored with hypergeometric tests, and a repertoire-size bias correction was applied to TCR pairs. False discovery rates were estimated in a later analysis by permuting HLA or CMV assignments 20 times. In a later analysis, co-occurring TCRs were grouped with DBSCAN, and TCRdist sequence similarity was added when clustering was performed within HLA-allele-positive subsets. For co-occurrence clustering, repertoires with fewer than 30,000 or more than 120,000 public chains were excluded, along with about five repertoires with anomalous nucleotide sharing. In TCRdb, the immuneACCESS table is reduced to in-frame sequences with V and J assigned. These tables do not hold every clone; where another copy was compared, an unresolved V gene accounts for under half, and the others remain unexplained. D and trimming were read from the DNA, whereas the V and J calls and clone size are those reported in that table. In this sample the table shows under 200,000 clones, less than 80% of which occur a single time. The ten largest clonotypes hold roughly 0.76% of the sample.

The rearranged chain carries TRBV7-9 and TRBJ2-3, with no D gene named confidently. The origin of this receptor is a female donor in good health and CMV-seronegative. Sequenced: PBMCs. The nucleotide sequence is given as TGTGCCAGCAGCTTAGTGAACGCTAGGCACGGAGCAGATACGCAGTATTTT. Its product reads: CASSLVNARHGADTQYF.